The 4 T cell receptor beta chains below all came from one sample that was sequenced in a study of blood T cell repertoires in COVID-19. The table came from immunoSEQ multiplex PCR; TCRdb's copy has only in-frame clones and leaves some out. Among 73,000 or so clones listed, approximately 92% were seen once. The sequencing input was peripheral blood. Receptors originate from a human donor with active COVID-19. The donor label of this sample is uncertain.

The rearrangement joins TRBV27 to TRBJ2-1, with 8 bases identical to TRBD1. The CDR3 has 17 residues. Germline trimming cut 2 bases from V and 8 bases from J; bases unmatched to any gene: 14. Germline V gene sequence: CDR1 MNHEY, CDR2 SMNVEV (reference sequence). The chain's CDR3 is CASSLGPDRGPLHEQFF. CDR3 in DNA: TGTGCCAGCAGTTTAGGCCCCGACAGGGGTCCCCTCCATGAGCAGTTCTTC.

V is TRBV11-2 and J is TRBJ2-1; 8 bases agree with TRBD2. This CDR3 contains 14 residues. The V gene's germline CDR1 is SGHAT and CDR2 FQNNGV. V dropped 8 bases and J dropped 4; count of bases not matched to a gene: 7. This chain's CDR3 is CASRGGRSYNEQFF. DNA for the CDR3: TGTGCCAGCCGGGGGGGACGGTCATACAATGAGCAGTTCTTC.

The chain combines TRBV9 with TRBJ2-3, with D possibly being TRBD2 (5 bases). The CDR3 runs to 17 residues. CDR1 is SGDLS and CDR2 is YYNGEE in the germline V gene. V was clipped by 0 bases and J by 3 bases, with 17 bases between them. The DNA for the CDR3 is TGTGCCAGCAGCGTAGCCCCTAGCCGGGAATGGACAGATACGCAGTATTTT. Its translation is CASSVAPSREWTDTQYF.

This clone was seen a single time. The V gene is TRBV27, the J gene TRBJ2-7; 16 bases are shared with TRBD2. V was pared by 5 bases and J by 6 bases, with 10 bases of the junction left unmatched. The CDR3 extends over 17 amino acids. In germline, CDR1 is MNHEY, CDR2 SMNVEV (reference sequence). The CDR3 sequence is CASSLGTSGRAGGEQYF. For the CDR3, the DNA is TGTGCCAGCAGTCTCGGGACTAGCGGGAGGGCGGGTGGCGAGCAGTACTTC.